The clone carrying this T cell receptor (beta chain) showed up just a few times. Clones were sequenced by immunoSEQ multiplex PCR, and TCRdb holds only the in-frame ones, with some missing. Of 220,000 or so clones in the sample, over 80% are singletons; the top ten hold 6.8%. The data are from a study of blood T cell repertoires in COVID-19. At the level of the study: COVID-19 samples, acute and convalescent, were from the United States, Italy and Spain.

The CDR3 extends over 13 amino acids. CDR1 is LNHDA and CDR2 is SQIVND in the germline V gene (reference sequence). The V gene lost 10 bases and the J gene lost 0 bases, with 12 bases spanning the gap. Either two negative PCRs, clearance, or symptom resolution qualified Cohort 3 donors as recovered. Sequencing was performed on PBMCs or T cells enriched from blood (not recorded which). The chain combines TRBV19 with TRBJ1-1; perhaps TRBD1 as D (5 bases). This clonotype was sampled from a woman aged 40-49 years who had recovered from COVID-19. The CDR3 DNA follows: TGTGCCACCAACGGACACATGAACACTGAAGCTTTCTTT. Its translation is CATNGHMNTEAFF.